The sequence of this TCR beta chain was determined in a study of T cell clonotyping in hematopoietic cell transplantation. Study details: Pretransplant recipient samples were taken after cytoreduction. Study-level results: Pathologically expanded recipient clonotypes increased progressively from day 30 to day 180 as diversity fell.

Time point of the sample: recipient sample about 28 days before transplant, after cytoreduction. The protocol was immunoSEQ multiplex PCR, while the TCRdb copy is restricted to in-frame clones and leaves out a portion. The data contain about 10,000 clones, around 87% of them singletons. With 11 bases removed from V and 4 bases from J, the gap between germline ends came to 20 bases. Per the germline V gene, CDR1 is MNHNS and CDR2 is SASEGT. This CDR3 contains 14 residues. Notes on this clone: Its antigen is unknown.

This chain connects TRBV6-1 to TRBJ2-5; D possibly corresponds to TRBD1 (6 bases). Source: peripheral blood mononuclear cells, taken before stem cell transplant. The receptor comes from a woman aged 50 to 65 with chronic myeloid leukemia. Some clones in this sample may be carry-over from other donors' samples. This CDR3 is CAATPGQIGETQYF. CDR3 sequence (DNA): TGTGCCGCAACACCCGGACAGATCGGAGAGACCCAGTACTTC.